This record covers a single T cell receptor (beta chain). Its antigen is currently unknown. Looked up from germline, CDR1 is SGHNT and CDR2 is YYREEE (reference sequence). V gave up 1 base and J gave up 3 bases, with 4 bases separating them. The CDR3 extends over 12 amino acids. Only in-frame clones appear in the TCRdb table, and some are missing; sequencing was by immunoSEQ multiplex PCR. Of over a million clones in the sample, approximately 98.5% are singletons; the top ten hold roughly 0.35%. There were only Caucasian adults among the donors, and all lived in Nashville, Tennessee. This specimen comes from a study of shared clonotypes between healthy human individuals. Study conclusions and caveats: Measured sharing among donors was expected to vary with sequencing depth. Shared clonotypes: about 5.3% naive CD4, under 4% naive CD8, roughly 2.2% memory CD4, approximately 0.4% memory CD8.

The sample comprised naive CD4+ T cells sorted from blood. Noted subset: CD45RA+ positively selected. This clonotype was obtained from a man aged 25 to 40 in good health. The genes are TRBV5-4 and TRBJ1-1; D is unclear. Here the CDR3 DNA reads TGTGCCAGCAGCTTGCAGGACACTGAAGCTTTCTTT. Its translation is CASSLQDTEAFF.